The clone carrying this T cell receptor beta chain was detected many times. Its antigen is unidentified. The CDR3 is made up of 15 amino acids. Germline V gene sequence: CDR1 LNHDA, CDR2 SQIVND (reference sequence). V lost 7 bases, J lost 0 bases, and 14 bases lay in between. TCRdb itself ran the 5' RACE reads through MiXCR, one entry per CDR3 protein. Of tens of thousands of distinct CDR3 sequences detected, about 4.5% appear once; the ten largest clones hold around 5.2%. The data derive from a study of early T cells in non-severe SARS-CoV-2 infection. Study as a whole: The input, bulk RNA from unsorted whole blood, was sequenced, and chains were unpaired. Findings of the study overall: In VDJdb matching, anti-spike CD8 responses were favored while private and CD4 specificities went missing.

The sequence derives from an adult who was a healthcare worker with PCR-confirmed SARS-CoV-2 infection or an uninfected control (not recorded which). The sequenced material came from whole blood. The chain uses TRBV19 and TRBJ2-3; unclear D gene. In DNA form, the CDR3 reads TGTGCCAGTAAGAGCGCCACCAGGAGCACAGATACGCAGTATTTT. Amino acids: CASKSATRSTDTQYF. Supplemented by reference TRBV19 and TRBJ2-3, the full variable domain reads DGGITQSPKYLFRKEGQNVTLSCEQNLNHDAMYWYRQDPGQGLRLIYYSQIVNDFQKGDIAEGYSVSREKKESFPLTVTSAQKNPTAFYLCASKSATRSTDTQYFGPGTRLTVL.